The 2 T cell receptor beta chains below come from one sample, sequenced in a study of cytomegalovirus exposure and HLA in healthy donors listed by TCRdb under 2017. The library was produced with the immunoSEQ multiplex PCR assay. The multiplex PCR relied on a mix of 60 forward primers for TCR Vbeta segments and 13 reverse primers for TCR Jbeta segments. Imported from immuneACCESS, the table was reduced by TCRdb to in-frame sequences with V and J called. These copies leave out some clones; in studies compared against another copy, an unresolved V gene accounts for under half, and the cause of the remainder is not known. A total of 200,000 to 300,000 clones appear in this sample, around 76% of them only once. Over 5% of the sample is taken by the ten largest. Material: PBMCs. These receptor sequences come from a woman aged 40 to 50 in good health and CMV-seropositive.

Details on this clone: The junction shows a germline mismatch at one end, possibly a read error. The chain combines TRBV30 with TRBJ1-1; D unresolved. The germline CDR1 and CDR2 sequences are GTSNPN and SVGIG (reference sequence). This CDR3 comprises 11 residues. The CDR3 sequence is CAWSRNSEAFF. Written as DNA, the CDR3 is TGTGCCTGGAGTCGGAACAGTGAAGCTTTCTTT.

The V call is TRBV19, the J call TRBJ2-3; a weak D match, TRBD2 (5 bases). Germline V gene sequence: CDR1 LNHDA, CDR2 SQIVND (reference sequence). V lost 7 bases to trimming and J lost 3 bases, with 17 bases between them. The CDR3 consists of 15 residues. The chain's CDR3 is CASTLNHRGTDTQYF. CDR3 DNA sequence: TGTGCCAGTACCCTCAACCACCGAGGGACAGATACGCAGTATTTT.